Listed here are 23 T cell receptor beta chains from one sample, sequenced in a study of blood T cell repertoires in COVID-19. Using immunoSEQ multiplex PCR, the repertoire was profiled, and TCRdb retains in-frame clones only, with some absent. The sample has roughly 670,000 clones; approximately 90% are singletons. The specimen was peripheral blood. The receptor set was obtained from a woman between 18 and 29 years old with acute or convalescent COVID-19.

The rearrangement joins TRBV11-3 to TRBJ1-1; D is uncertain. Trimming took off 5 bases at V and 5 bases at J, with 21 bases between the two ends. Germline loops: CDR1 SGHNT, CDR2 YENEEA. The CDR3 has 16 residues. The CDR3 DNA reads as TGTGCCAGCAGCATCGGCGGTGGTGGGCCGGGAACTGAAGCTTTCTTT. It is translated as CASSIGGGGPGTEAFF.

This chain links TRBV14 with TRBJ1-6, with D uncertain. This CDR3 has 16 amino acids. Trimming took 2 bases from V and 2 from J, leaving 10 bases between them. Looked up from germline, CDR1 is SGHDN and CDR2 is FVKESK. The CDR3 sequence: CASSQLTGAYNSPLHF. In DNA, the CDR3 is TGTGCCAGCAGCCAATTGACCGGGGCCTATAATTCACCCCTCCACTTT.

This chain links TRBV5-6 with TRBJ1-3, with unresolved D. V was shortened by 0 bases and J by 12 bases, with 10 bases between the two germline ends. CDR1 is SGHDT and CDR2 is YYEEEE in the germline V gene. The CDR3 runs 12 residues. The CDR3 protein is CASSLAETGIYF. Here the CDR3 DNA reads TGTGCCAGCAGCTTGGCCGAGACTGGCATATATTTT.

The genes are TRBV5-4 and TRBJ1-1, with a tentative D call TRBD1 (5 bases). The V end was cut by 4 bases, the J end by 1 base, with 11 bases between. Germline V gene sequence: CDR1 SGHNT, CDR2 YYREEE (reference sequence). The CDR3 runs 14 residues. This chain's CDR3 is CASSPGLSNTEAFF. The CDR3 coding sequence is TGTGCCAGCAGCCCGGGACTCTCGAACACTGAAGCTTTCTTT.

This clone appeared many times. V is TRBV30 and J is TRBJ2-5, with TRBD2 matching 10 bases. Trimming at V came to 1 base and at J to 4 bases, leaving 6 bases not matched to a gene. The CDR3 spans 15 residues. Germline CDR1 reads GTSNPN; CDR2 reads SVGIG (reference sequence). CDR3 amino acids: CAWSASGGGRETQYF. CDR3 coding DNA: TGTGCCTGGAGTGCTAGCGGGGGCGGGCGAGAGACCCAGTACTTC.

The rearrangement links TRBV25-1 to TRBJ1-1; D might be TRBD1 (5 bases). Trimming removed 9 bases from V and 4 bases from J, with 15 bases in between. The CDR3 spans 13 residues. Per germline, CDR1 MGHDK and CDR2 SYGVNS. The CDR3 sequence: CASQGHWSTEAFF. In DNA form, the CDR3 reads TGTGCCAGTCAGGGTCACTGGAGCACTGAAGCTTTCTTT.

The chain recombines TRBV12-3 or TRBV12-4 with TRBJ1-3; D unresolved. Between the trimmed V and J ends, which lost 7 bases and 4 bases, there was a span of 11 bases. The CDR3 loop spans 13 amino acids. The CDR3 protein is CASTPAGGNTIYF. Here the CDR3 DNA reads TGTGCCAGCACCCCAGCGGGGGGAAACACCATATATTTT.

The chain couples TRBV19 to TRBJ1-2, with TRBD1 matching 8 bases. The CDR3 runs to 13 residues. Germline values: CDR1 LNHDA, CDR2 SQIVND (reference sequence). V lost 3 bases to trimming and J lost 8 bases; unmatched junction nucleotides: 5. The CDR3 here is CASSMDRESGYTF. The CDR3 DNA reads TGTGCCAGTAGTATGGACAGGGAGAGCGGCTACACCTTC.

CDR3 protein: CASSISDRYQYEQYF. Here the CDR3 DNA reads TGTGCCAGCAGCATATCGGACAGGTATCAATACGAGCAGTACTTC. This chain links TRBV7-9 with TRBJ2-7, with TRBD1 matching over 7 bases. Trimming at V came to 5 bases and at J to 4 bases, leaving 11 bases not matched to a gene. From germline, CDR1 is SEHNR and CDR2 FQNEAQ (reference sequence). This CDR3 contains 15 residues.

The rearrangement joins TRBV19 to TRBJ1-6; D gene ambiguous. With 4 bases removed from V and 10 bases from J, the gap between germline ends came to 11 bases. Germline lookup yields CDR1 LNHDA and CDR2 SQIVND (reference sequence). CDR3 size: 13 residues. The CDR3 loop reads CASSTGGPSPLHF. The CDR3 DNA is TGTGCCAGTAGTACTGGAGGGCCCTCACCCCTCCACTTT.

The gene calls are TRBV30 and TRBJ2-3; a possible D gene is TRBD1 (6 bases). In germline, CDR1 is GTSNPN, CDR2 SVGIG (reference sequence). The V end lost 0 bases, the J end lost 0 bases, and 10 bases lay between the germline ends. The length of the CDR3 is 15 residues. The CDR3 nucleotides are TGTGCCTGGAGTGTAGGGGGACCTAGCACAGATACGCAGTATTTT. Its protein is CAWSVGGPSTDTQYF.

The chain uses TRBV9 and TRBJ1-5; 10 bases are a match to TRBD1. CDR1 and CDR2 from the germline V gene are SGDLS and YYNGEE. With 4 bases clipped from V and 2 bases from J, the junction kept 21 bases outside the gene matches. This CDR3 has 21 residues. The CDR3 DNA follows: TGTGCCAGCAGCCCAGAGGGAGGACGGGACAGGGGTTTGGTTGGCAATCAGCCCCAGCATTTT. This codes for CASSPEGGRDRGLVGNQPQHF.

The rearrangement uses TRBV7-3 and TRBJ2-2; 12 bases match TRBD1. Germline V gene data show CDR1 as SGHTA and CDR2 as FQGTGA. Trimming removed 4 bases from V and 0 bases from J; junction bases left unmatched: 9. This CDR3 has 19 amino acids. The CDR3 DNA reads TGTGCCAGCAGCTCAGGGACAGGGGGCAAGGTCGCGAACACCGGGGAGCTGTTTTTT. It codes for CASSSGTGGKVANTGELFF. The full variable domain, in which reference TRBV7-3 and TRBJ2-2 provide the parts outside the CDR3, is GAGVSQTPSNKVTEKGKYVELRCDPISGHTALYWYRQSLGQGPEFLIYFQGTGAADDSGLPNDRFFAVRPEGSVSTLKIQRTERGDSAVYLCASSSGTGGKVANTGELFFGEGSRLTVL.

The chain couples TRBV7-9 to TRBJ2-7; 8 bases line up with TRBD1. Germline V CDR1 and CDR2: SEHNR, FQNEAQ (reference sequence). This CDR3 is 12 amino acids long. With 7 bases clipped from V and 4 bases from J, the junction kept 3 bases outside the gene matches. DNA for the CDR3: TGTGCCAGCACAAACAGGGGGTACGAGCAGTACTTC. Amino acids: CASTNRGYEQYF.

This clone was observed once. The chain has TRBV9 and TRBJ2-5; D unclear. CDR1 and CDR2 from the germline V gene are SGDLS and YYNGEE. The CDR3 runs to 12 residues. V dropped 2 bases and J dropped 4 bases, with 6 bases sitting between them. The CDR3 nucleotides are TGTGCCAGCAGCGTCGGTGGAGAGACCCAGTACTTC. Its translation is CASSVGGETQYF.

For the CDR3, the DNA is TGCGCCAGCAGCTTGGAAGCGGGGGGCTACCCCAGGGAGACCCAGTACTTC. As protein: CASSLEAGGYPRETQYF. The chain recombines TRBV5-1 with TRBJ2-5; 9 positions agree with TRBD2. V lost 0 bases to trimming and J lost 5 bases; unmatched junction nucleotides: 11. The germline gives CDR1 SGHRS, CDR2 YFSETQ. The CDR3 contains 17 residues.

The V and J genes are TRBV5-1 and TRBJ2-1, with a tentative D call TRBD2 (6 bases). CDR1 SGHRS and CDR2 YFSETQ come from the germline V gene. Trimming removed 0 bases from V and 5 bases from J, with 12 bases in between. This CDR3 is 15 amino acids long. The CDR3 loop is CASSLGSGTDNEQFF. In DNA form, the CDR3 reads TGCGCCAGCAGCTTGGGGTCCGGGACTGACAATGAGCAGTTCTTC.

The chain employs TRBV10-3 and TRBJ1-4; 7 bases match TRBD1. The CDR3 totals 16 residues. The V gene end was trimmed by 4 bases and the J gene end by 0 bases; junction bases not matched to a gene: 5. Per the germline V gene, CDR1 is ENHRY and CDR2 is SYGVKD. The CDR3 nucleotides read TGTGCCATCAGTGGGGGACAGTTTTCAACTAATGAAAAACTGTTTTTT. Amino acids: CAISGGQFSTNEKLFF.

The rearrangement joins TRBV19 to TRBJ1-5; tentatively, D is TRBD1 (5 bases). The germline gives CDR1 LNHDA, CDR2 SQIVND (reference sequence). CDR3 length equals 15 residues. Between the trimmed V and J ends, which lost 3 bases and 3 bases, there was a span of 12 bases. The CDR3 spells CASSILPGHNQPQHF. The CDR3 DNA follows: TGTGCCAGTAGTATTTTGCCAGGGCACAATCAGCCCCAGCATTTT.

In nucleotides, the CDR3 is TGCGCCAGCAGCTACAGACTAGCGGGGACAGATACGCAGTATTTT. Its protein product is CASSYRLAGTDTQYF. The chain joins TRBV5-1 to TRBJ2-3; 11 nucleotides line up with TRBD2. After removal of 3 bases from V and 3 bases from J, the junction contained 3 bases not matched to a gene. This CDR3 spans 15 amino acids. Per germline, CDR1 SGHRS and CDR2 YFSETQ.

This clone showed up just a few times. The same CDR3 arises from other DNA sequences in this sample as well. This rearrangement joins TRBV18 to TRBJ2-7, with D possibly being TRBD1 (6 bases). Looked up from germline, CDR1 is KGHSH and CDR2 is LQKENI. The CDR3 consists of 13 residues. Trimming cost V 3 bases and J 1 base, with 7 bases left between them. Here the CDR3 reads CASSPRGSYEQYF. In DNA, the CDR3 is TGTGCCAGCTCACCCAGGGGATCCTACGAGCAGTACTTC.

The V call is TRBV6-2 or TRBV6-3, the J call TRBJ2-7; TRBD1 agrees at 7 bases. J gave up 0 bases and V 6 bases, and 14 bases lay outside the gene matches. CDR1 and CDR2 (germline): MNHEY, SVGEGT. The CDR3 is 17 amino acids. The CDR3 bases are TGTGCCAGCAGCTCCAAACACCGGGACAGAAGCTCCTACGAGCAGTACTTC. Its protein is CASSSKHRDRSSYEQYF.

This chain connects TRBV4-2 to TRBJ1-5; 7 positions match TRBD1. V was clipped by 3 bases and J by 6 bases; unmatched bases: 11. CDR1 and CDR2 (germline): LGHNA, YNFKEQ. The CDR3 contains 16 residues. The DNA of the CDR3 is TGTGCCAGCAGCCAGACCGACAGGGCCCCCAGTCAGCCCCAGCATTTT. This encodes CASSQTDRAPSQPQHF.